The sequence of this T cell receptor beta chain was determined in a study of cytomegalovirus exposure and HLA in healthy donors. Study results and caveats: Analysis was carried out at a later point, and it linked a missense DCLRE1C variant to TCR beta V- and J-gene trimming.

The PCR made use of 60 Vbeta and 13 Jbeta primers. Sequencing was performed with immunoSEQ multiplex PCR; in TCRdb, only in-frame clones are kept and a portion is missing. The sample has about 200,000 clones; over 70% are singletons. On this clone: Its matching antigen is unknown.

The clonotype originates from a man aged 30 to 39 in good health and CMV-seronegative. The specimen sequenced was PBMCs.

CDR3 sequence (DNA): TGTGCCAGCAGTTATAGCGGACCCTTCGAGCAGTACTTC. Encoded protein: CASSYSGPFEQYF. The chain combines TRBV6-5 with TRBJ2-7; D might be TRBD2 (6 bases). Germline V gene sequence: CDR1 MNHEY, CDR2 SVGAGI. Trimming removed 3 bases from V and 6 bases from J, with 12 bases in between. This CDR3 contains 13 residues.